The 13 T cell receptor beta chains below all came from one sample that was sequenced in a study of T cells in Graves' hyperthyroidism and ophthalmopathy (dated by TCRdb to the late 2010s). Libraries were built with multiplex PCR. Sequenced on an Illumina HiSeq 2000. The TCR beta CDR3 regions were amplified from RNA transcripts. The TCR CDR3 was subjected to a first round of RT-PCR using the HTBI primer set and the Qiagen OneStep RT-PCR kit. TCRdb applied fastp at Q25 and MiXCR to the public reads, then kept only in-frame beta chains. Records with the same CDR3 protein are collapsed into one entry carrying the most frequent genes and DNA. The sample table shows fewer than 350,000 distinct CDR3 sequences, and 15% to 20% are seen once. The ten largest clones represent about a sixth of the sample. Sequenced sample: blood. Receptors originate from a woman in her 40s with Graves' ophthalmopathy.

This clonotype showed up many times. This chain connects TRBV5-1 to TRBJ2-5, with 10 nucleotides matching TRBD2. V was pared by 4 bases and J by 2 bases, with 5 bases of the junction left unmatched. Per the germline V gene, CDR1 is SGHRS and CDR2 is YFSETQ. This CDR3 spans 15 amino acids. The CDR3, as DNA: TGCGCCAGCAGCCTTCAACTAGCGGGACAAGAGACCCAGTACTTC. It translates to CASSLQLAGQETQYF.

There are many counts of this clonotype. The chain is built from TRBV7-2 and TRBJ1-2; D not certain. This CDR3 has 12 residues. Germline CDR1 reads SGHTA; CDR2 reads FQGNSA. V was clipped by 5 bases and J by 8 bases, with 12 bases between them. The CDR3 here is CASSPGFSGYTF. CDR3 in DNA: TGTGCCAGCAGCCCTGGCTTCTCAGGCTACACCTTC.

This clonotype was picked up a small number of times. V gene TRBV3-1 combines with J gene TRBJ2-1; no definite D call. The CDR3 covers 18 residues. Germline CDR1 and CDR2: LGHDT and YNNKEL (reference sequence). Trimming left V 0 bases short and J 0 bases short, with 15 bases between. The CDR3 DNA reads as TGTGCCAGCAGCCAAGATTCGACGGCTAGAAGCTCCTACAATGAGCAGTTCTTC. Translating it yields CASSQDSTARSSYNEQFF.

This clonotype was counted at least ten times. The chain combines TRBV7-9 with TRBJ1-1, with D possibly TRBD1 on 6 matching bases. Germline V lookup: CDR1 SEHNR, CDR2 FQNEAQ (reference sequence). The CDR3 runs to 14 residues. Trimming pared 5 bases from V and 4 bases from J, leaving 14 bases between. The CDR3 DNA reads TGTGCCAGCAGCGACCCACCGGGGGCCACTGAAGCTTTCTTT. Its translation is CASSDPPGATEAFF.

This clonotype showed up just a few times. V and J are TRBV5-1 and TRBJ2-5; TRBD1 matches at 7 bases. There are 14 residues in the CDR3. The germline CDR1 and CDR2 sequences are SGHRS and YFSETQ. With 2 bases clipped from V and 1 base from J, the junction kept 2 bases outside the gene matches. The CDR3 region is CASSLQGSQETQYF. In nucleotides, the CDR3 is TGCGCCAGCAGCTTACAGGGGAGCCAAGAGACCCAGTACTTC.

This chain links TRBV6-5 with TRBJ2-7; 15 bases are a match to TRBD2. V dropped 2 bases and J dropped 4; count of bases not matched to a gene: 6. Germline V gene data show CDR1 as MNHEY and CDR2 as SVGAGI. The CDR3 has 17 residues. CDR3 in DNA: TGTGCCAGCAGTTACCCGGGACTAGCGGGAGGCTCGTACGAGCAGTACTTC. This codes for CASSYPGLAGGSYEQYF.

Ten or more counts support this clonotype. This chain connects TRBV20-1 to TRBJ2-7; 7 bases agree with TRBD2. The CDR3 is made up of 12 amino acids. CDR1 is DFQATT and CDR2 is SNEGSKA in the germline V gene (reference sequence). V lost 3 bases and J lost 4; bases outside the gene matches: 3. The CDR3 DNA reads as TGCAGTGCTAGTCACGGGGGGTACGAGCAGTACTTC. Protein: CSASHGGYEQYF.

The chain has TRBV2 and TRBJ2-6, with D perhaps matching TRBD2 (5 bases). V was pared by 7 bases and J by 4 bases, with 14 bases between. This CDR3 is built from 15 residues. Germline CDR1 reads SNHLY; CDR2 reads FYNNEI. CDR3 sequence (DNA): TGTGCCAGCACCCAAGGGAGAGCAGGGGCCAACGTCCTGACTTTC. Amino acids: CASTQGRAGANVLTF.

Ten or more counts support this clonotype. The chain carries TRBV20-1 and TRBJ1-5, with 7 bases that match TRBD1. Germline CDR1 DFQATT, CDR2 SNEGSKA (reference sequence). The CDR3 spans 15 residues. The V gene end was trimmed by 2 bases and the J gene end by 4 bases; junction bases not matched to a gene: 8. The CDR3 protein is CSARRLGQTNQPQHF. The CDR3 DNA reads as TGCAGTGCTAGAAGGCTGGGACAGACAAATCAGCCCCAGCATTTT.

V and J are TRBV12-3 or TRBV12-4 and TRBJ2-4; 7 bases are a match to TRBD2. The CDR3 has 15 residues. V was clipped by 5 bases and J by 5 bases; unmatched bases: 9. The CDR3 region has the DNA TGTGCCAGCAGTAAGACTCCCGGGAGGCAAAACATTCAGTACTTC. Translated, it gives CASSKTPGRQNIQYF.

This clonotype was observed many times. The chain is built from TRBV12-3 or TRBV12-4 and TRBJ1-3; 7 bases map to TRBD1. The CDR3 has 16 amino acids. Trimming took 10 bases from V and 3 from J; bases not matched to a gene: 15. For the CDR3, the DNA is TGTGCCATAAGCCGGTCCCACAGGGGATATGGAAACACCATATATTTT. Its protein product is CAISRSHRGYGNTIYF.

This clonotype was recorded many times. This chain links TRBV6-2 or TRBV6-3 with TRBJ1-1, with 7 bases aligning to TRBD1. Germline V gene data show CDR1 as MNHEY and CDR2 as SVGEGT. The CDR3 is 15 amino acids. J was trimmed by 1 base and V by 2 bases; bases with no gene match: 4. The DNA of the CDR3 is TGTGCCAGCAGTTACGACGACAGGGCGAACACTGAAGCTTTCTTT. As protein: CASSYDDRANTEAFF.

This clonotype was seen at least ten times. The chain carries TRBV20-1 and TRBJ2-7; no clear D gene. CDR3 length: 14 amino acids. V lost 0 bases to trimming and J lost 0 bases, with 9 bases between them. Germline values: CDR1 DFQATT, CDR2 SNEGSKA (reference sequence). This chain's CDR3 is CSARDLGRSYEQYF. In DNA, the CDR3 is TGCAGTGCTAGAGATCTAGGCCGCTCCTACGAGCAGTACTTC.